The present T cell receptor beta chain was sequenced within a study of shared clonotypes between healthy human individuals. Study results and caveats: In general, naive subsets displayed greater estimated richness than memory subsets did. Generation probability values for non-shared clonotypes were lower than those for clonotypes shared by all four donors.

A word on this clone: The antigen is unknown.

Per sorted-subset replicate PCR, input was around 200 ng DNA, representing 30,000 or so T cell genomes. The assay was immunoSEQ multiplex PCR, and TCRdb's table has in-frame clones only and misses some. The sample consists of around 79,000 clones, 50% to 70% of them appearing once. Germline CDR1 reads SNHLY; CDR2 reads FYNNEI. V was cut by 5 bases and J by 0 bases, with 10 bases left in between. The CDR3 has 14 residues. This rearrangement joins TRBV2 to TRBJ1-1; D unresolved. This TCR derives from a man between 25 and 39 years old in good health. What was sequenced was memory CD8+ T cells sorted from blood. Subset noted: CD45RO+ cells pooled with CCR7-negative TemRA cells. The CDR3 protein is CASSFDLMNTEAFF. CDR3 nucleotide sequence: TGTGCCAGCAGTTTTGACTTGATGAACACTGAAGCTTTCTTT.